Below are 6 T cell receptor beta chains sequenced from a single sample in a study of cytomegalovirus exposure and HLA in healthy donors. The PCR used 60 Vbeta and 13 Jbeta primers. Assay: immunoSEQ multiplex PCR; the TCRdb copy retains only in-frame clones and omits some. Of about 110,000 clones in the sample, 70% to 85% were seen once. Sequenced sample: PBMCs. These receptors were obtained from a male donor in good health and CMV-seronegative.

This clone appeared a few times. The chain recombines TRBV6-6 with TRBJ1-6; D is ambiguous. V was shortened by 0 bases and J by 1 base, with 7 bases between the two germline ends. Per germline, CDR1 MNHNY and CDR2 SVGAGI (reference sequence). This CDR3 region has 16 residues. CDR3 loop: CASSYSRSSYNSPLHF. In DNA, the CDR3 is TGTGCCAGCAGTTACTCGAGGAGTTCCTATAATTCACCCCTCCACTTT.

The genes are TRBV7-6 and TRBJ2-7; 8 positions match TRBD1. The CDR3 consists of 14 residues. J gave up 5 bases and V 5 bases, and 8 bases lay outside the gene matches. CDR1 SGHVS and CDR2 FNYEAQ come from the germline V gene. For the CDR3, the DNA is TGTGCCAGCAGCCCCGGGACAGGAGCTAACGAGCAGTACTTC. Translated, it gives CASSPGTGANEQYF.

The chain uses TRBV7-2 and TRBJ2-1; TRBD2 agrees at 8 bases. The CDR3 has 14 residues. J was trimmed by 6 bases and V by 4 bases; bases with no gene match: 5. Looked up from germline, CDR1 is SGHTA and CDR2 is FQGNSA. The CDR3 DNA reads as TGTGCCAGCAGCTCTCGTAGCGGGACCAATGAGCAGTTCTTC. The encoded protein is CASSSRSGTNEQFF.

This clone was observed once. The chain carries TRBV6-1 and TRBJ2-1, with 11 positions matching TRBD2. Trimming removed 3 bases from V and 5 bases from J; junction bases left unmatched: 9. CDR3 length equals 17 residues. From germline, CDR1 is MNHNS and CDR2 SASEGT. CDR3 protein: CASSDGRLAGKNNEQFF. The CDR3 DNA sequence: TGTGCCAGCAGTGATGGGCGACTAGCGGGAAAAAACAATGAGCAGTTCTTC.

The gene calls are TRBV27 and TRBJ2-2; TRBD1 matches at 7 bases. The CDR3 runs 16 residues. Germline V lookup: CDR1 MNHEY, CDR2 SMNVEV (reference sequence). Trimming removed 0 bases from V and 1 base from J; junction bases left unmatched: 2. Written as DNA, the CDR3 is TGTGCCAGCAGTTTATCGACAGGGAGGAACACCGGGGAGCTGTTTTTT. Its translation is CASSLSTGRNTGELFF.

The rearrangement joins TRBV11-3 to TRBJ2-2; TRBD1 matches at 8 bases. The CDR3 has 15 amino acids. The germline gives CDR1 SGHNT, CDR2 YENEEA. The V and J ends lost 5 bases and 4 bases, in that order; junction bases with no gene match: 6. CDR3 amino acids: CASSPTGGLTGELFF. DNA of the CDR3: TGTGCCAGCAGCCCTACAGGGGGGCTCACCGGGGAGCTGTTTTTT.